The clone carrying this T cell receptor (beta chain) was seen once. Its antigen is undetermined. These data originate in a study of T cell responses to AZD1222 COVID-19 vaccine. The table came from immunoSEQ multiplex PCR; TCRdb's copy has only in-frame clones and leaves some out. The sample includes 250,000 to 300,000 clones, 90% to 95% seen only once; the top ten take around 0.6%. The CDR3 has 13 amino acids. Germline CDR1 SEHNR, CDR2 FQNEAQ (reference sequence). V shed 2 bases and J shed 3 bases, with 7 bases lying between them. General study results and limits: The peak T cell response came first, and repertoires were sampled only after it. Reportedly, nearly half the spike-specific TCRs target unmutated variant regions. Spike-specific TCR repertoires showed rising breadth and depth after two AZD1222 doses. There were mostly white British donors and more females than males, and clonal diversity was possibly underestimated.

The chain couples TRBV7-9 to TRBJ1-2; D remains unclear. The sequence was obtained from an adult who received the AZD1222 COVID-19 vaccine. Material: peripheral blood, obtained 28 days after the second AZD1222 dose. The CDR3 is CASSLSEYYGYTF. In nucleotides, the CDR3 is TGTGCCAGCAGCTTATCTGAGTACTATGGCTACACCTTC.